These T cell receptor beta chains were read from a single sample in a study of blood T cell repertoires in COVID-19. Sequenced by immunoSEQ multiplex PCR; TCRdb stores in-frame clones only, minus some. Among about 88,000 clones listed, over 75% were seen once. Sequencing was carried out using peripheral blood. All receptors come from a man older than 75 with acute or convalescent COVID-19. CDR3s include the opening cysteine and the closing phenylalanine or tryptophan. A D gene is named only where the DNA matches it firmly. Clone size is shown for a subset of rows, as once, few, many or a class of expanded clone.

v_gene,abundance,j_gene,d_gene,CDR3aa,CDR3nt
TRBV7-2,NA,TRBJ1-3,NA,CASSPQASSGNTIYF,TGTGCCAGCAGCCCGCAGGCTTCCTCTGGAAACACCATATATTTT
TRBV5-1,NA,TRBJ2-7,NA,CASSLGSLTYEQYF,TGCGCCAGCAGCTTGGGTAGCCTAACCTACGAGCAGTACTTC
TRBV5-1,once,TRBJ2-2,TRBD2,CASSPSGITGELFF,TGCGCCAGCAGCCCTAGCGGGATCACCGGGGAGCTGTTTTTT
TRBV2,NA,TRBJ1-2,NA,CASSEDRVVYGYTF,TGTGCCAGCAGTGAAGACAGGGTAGTCTATGGCTACACCTTC
TRBV5-1,once,TRBJ2-1,NA,CASSLEGGEQFF,TGCGCCAGCAGCTTGGAAGGGGGTGAGCAGTTCTTC
TRBV7-6,NA,TRBJ1-2,TRBD1,CASSLIGDRGVFGYTF,TGTGCCAGCAGCCTGATAGGGGACAGGGGCGTATTTGGCTACACCTTC
TRBV18,NA,TRBJ1-5,TRBD1,CASSGTGRNQPQHF,TGTGCCAGCTCAGGGACAGGGAGGAATCAGCCCCAGCATTTT
TRBV19,NA,TRBJ1-2,TRBD1,CASSPWDRANYGYTF,TGTGCCAGTAGTCCATGGGACAGGGCCAACTATGGCTACACCTTC
TRBV11-2,NA,TRBJ1-1,TRBD1,CASSPGQGVGTEAFF,TGTGCCAGCAGCCCGGGACAGGGGGTTGGCACTGAAGCTTTCTTT
TRBV25-1,NA,TRBJ2-7,TRBD1,CASSHLGTVYEQYF,TGTGCCAGCTCCCACCTCGGGACAGTCTACGAGCAGTACTTC
TRBV19,NA,TRBJ2-1,TRBD2,CASSPREALGQFF,TGTGCCAGTAGTCCACGGGAGGCCCTAGGGCAGTTCTTC
TRBV18,NA,TRBJ2-7,NA,CASSPPMGGEEQYF,TGTGCCAGCTCACCACCAATGGGCGGGGAGGAGCAGTACTTC
TRBV7-9,NA,TRBJ1-3,NA,CASGKRQAPSGNTIYF,TGTGCCAGTGGTAAGCGACAGGCGCCCTCTGGAAACACCATATATTTT
TRBV6-5,few,TRBJ2-7,NA,CASSYSGRGSYEQYF,TGTGCCAGCAGTTACTCGGGCAGGGGCTCCTACGAGCAGTACTTC
TRBV29-1,NA,TRBJ1-2,TRBD1,CSVAGTGNNYGYTF,TGCAGCGTGGCCGGGACAGGGAATAACTATGGCTACACCTTC
TRBV5-4,NA,TRBJ1-1,NA,CASSSPGAGTEAFF,TGTGCCAGCAGCTCCCCAGGGGCAGGTACTGAAGCTTTCTTT
TRBV20-1,NA,TRBJ2-7,NA,CSALPQGEQYF,TGCAGTGCCCTTCCCCAGGGCGAGCAGTACTTC
TRBV6-2/TRBV6-3,few,TRBJ1-1,NA,CASSYPGTSNTEAFF,TGTGCCAGCAGTTACCCCGGGACATCGAACACTGAAGCTTTCTTT
TRBV4-2,NA,TRBJ2-7,TRBD1,CASSQPAGQAYEQYF,TGTGCCAGCAGCCAACCTGCGGGACAGGCCTACGAGCAGTACTTC
TRBV27,NA,TRBJ1-2,NA,CASYTNNQRAGYTF,TGTGCCAGCTACACTAATAACCAGAGAGCGGGCTACACCTTC
TRBV6-2/TRBV6-3,NA,TRBJ1-5,TRBD1,CASSRGQGPNNQPQHF,TGTGCCAGCAGTCGCGGACAGGGCCCAAACAATCAGCCCCAGCATTTT
TRBV7-9,NA,TRBJ2-3,NA,CASSLLGGALTDTQYF,TGTGCCAGCAGCTTATTAGGGGGGGCCCTCACAGATACGCAGTATTTT
TRBV7-2,NA,TRBJ2-7,TRBD1,CASTRDRGSHEQYF,TGTGCCAGCACCAGGGACAGGGGATCCCACGAGCAGTACTTC
TRBV27,NA,TRBJ2-3,NA,CATGIAGTDTQYF,TGTGCCACCGGAATAGCGGGCACAGATACGCAGTATTTT
TRBV3-1/TRBV3-2,few,TRBJ2-2,TRBD1,CAIPGTGDTGELFF,TGTGCCATCCCCGGGACAGGCGACACCGGGGAGCTGTTTTTT
TRBV7-2,NA,TRBJ1-2,TRBD1,CASSSSQGVGGYTF,TGTGCCAGCAGCTCCTCACAGGGGGTGGGCGGCTACACCTTC
TRBV18,NA,TRBJ1-6,NA,CASSRDRDNSPLHF,TGTGCCAGCTCACGCGACAGAGATAATTCACCCCTCCACTTT
TRBV10-3,NA,TRBJ1-2,TRBD1,CAISEWTGGRNNYGYTF,TGTGCCATCAGTGAGTGGACAGGGGGCCGAAATAACTATGGCTACACCTTC
TRBV5-4,NA,TRBJ2-7,NA,CASSLGYASSYEQYF,TGTGCCAGCAGCTTGGGGTACGCTAGCTCCTACGAGCAGTACTTC
TRBV7-2,once,TRBJ2-4,TRBD2,CASSSPGLAGTTQYF,TGTGCCAGCAGCTCACCGGGACTAGCGGGGACAACTCAGTACTTC
TRBV24-1,NA,TRBJ2-5,TRBD1,CATSDRDREKTQYF,TGTGCCACCAGTGACCGCGACAGGGAAAAGACCCAGTACTTC
TRBV7-9,NA,TRBJ1-3,TRBD1,CASSLEATGLNTIYF,TGTGCCAGCAGCTTAGAAGCGACAGGGTTAAACACCATATATTTT
TRBV4-1,NA,TRBJ2-3,TRBD2,CASSQVSLAGGDTQYF,TGCGCCAGCAGCCAAGTATCGCTAGCGGGGGGGGATACGCAGTATTTT
TRBV2,NA,TRBJ1-4,NA,CASSAPRGASEKLFF,TGTGCCAGCAGTGCCCCCCGGGGGGCGAGTGAAAAACTGTTTTTT
TRBV27,NA,TRBJ1-2,NA,CASSRTDLGNYGYTF,TGTGCCAGCAGCCGGACGGACTTGGGTAACTATGGCTACACCTTC
TRBV19,NA,TRBJ1-1,NA,CASSIVRGNAFF,TGTGCCAGTAGTATAGTTAGGGGGAACGCTTTCTTT
TRBV25-1,NA,TRBJ2-7,NA,CASSELGGTRYEQYF,TGTGCCAGCAGTGAATTGGGTGGCACGAGGTACGAGCAGTACTTC
TRBV7-2,NA,TRBJ1-2,TRBD1,CASLGGPGQGTYGYTF,TGTGCCAGCCTAGGGGGCCCCGGACAGGGGACCTATGGCTACACCTTC
TRBV7-8,NA,TRBJ1-2,NA,CASSLDTGLSGYTF,TGTGCCAGCAGCCTCGACACAGGGCTATCCGGCTACACCTTC
TRBV19,few,TRBJ2-1,NA,CASSMGQINEQFF,TGTGCCAGTAGTATGGGACAAATCAATGAGCAGTTCTTC
TRBV3-1/TRBV3-2,few,TRBJ2-5,TRBD2,CASSQGTSGQETQYF,TGTGCCAGCAGCCAAGGGACTAGCGGACAAGAGACCCAGTACTTC
TRBV18,NA,TRBJ2-7,TRBD1,CASSPRQGSPYEQYF,TGTGCCAGCTCACCCCGACAGGGGTCCCCCTACGAGCAGTACTTC
TRBV29-1,NA,TRBJ2-3,TRBD2,CSVDGLAGGTDTQYF,TGCAGCGTTGATGGACTAGCGGGAGGGACAGATACGCAGTATTTT
TRBV6-5,NA,TRBJ2-1,NA,CASSYLGERAYNEQFF,TGTGCCAGCAGTTACCTAGGAGAGCGGGCCTACAATGAGCAGTTCTTC
TRBV6-5,NA,TRBJ1-2,NA,CASSYQGSYGYTF,TGTGCCAGCAGCTATCAGGGGAGCTATGGCTACACCTTC
TRBV16,once,TRBJ2-7,TRBD1,CASSQTGTGRNEQYF,TGTGCCAGCAGCCAGACCGGGACAGGGAGAAACGAGCAGTACTTC
TRBV4-2,NA,TRBJ2-3,TRBD2,CASSQDLLAGGGTDTQYF,TGTGCCAGCAGCCAAGATTTGCTAGCGGGGGGTGGTACAGATACGCAGTATTTT
TRBV5-8,NA,TRBJ1-6,NA,CASSFQRGYNSPLHF,TGTGCCAGCAGCTTCCAGAGGGGGTATAATTCACCCCTCCACTTT
TRBV3-1/TRBV3-2,NA,TRBJ2-1,NA,CASSQDRYNEQFF,TGTGCCAGCAGCCAAGACAGATACAATGAGCAGTTCTTC
TRBV30,NA,TRBJ2-7,TRBD2,CAWSLAGGQGHEQYF,TGTGCCTGGAGCCTAGCGGGGGGCCAGGGGCACGAGCAGTACTTC
TRBV5-1,once,TRBJ1-2,NA,CASSAGTSYGYTF,TGCGCCAGCAGCGCCGGGACTTCCTATGGCTACACCTTC
TRBV11-2,NA,TRBJ1-1,NA,CASSSPVDSRENTEAFF,TGTGCCAGCAGCTCCCCTGTGGACAGTCGAGAGAACACTGAAGCTTTCTTT
TRBV3-1/TRBV3-2,few,TRBJ1-1,NA,CASSPRGGADTEAFF,TGTGCCAGCAGCCCCCGGGGAGGGGCGGACACTGAAGCTTTCTTT
TRBV5-1,NA,TRBJ1-1,NA,CASSSSGHLNTEAFF,TGCGCCAGCAGCTCTTCGGGACACCTGAACACTGAAGCTTTCTTT
TRBV5-6,NA,TRBJ1-2,TRBD1,CASSWRGGAANYGYTF,TGTGCCAGCAGCTGGCGAGGGGGCGCGGCTAACTATGGCTACACCTTC